Shown below are 8 T cell receptor beta chains from a single sample sequenced in a study of T cell clonality in common variable immunodeficiency. General study results and limits: Fewer deletions and N-nucleotide insertions were reportedly seen in common variable immunodeficiency TCR beta sequences.

Libraries were prepared by immunoSEQ multiplex PCR; TCRdb keeps only in-frame clonotypes and omits some of them. This sample carries 20,000 or so clones, none of them present only once. For these receptors, no antigen is known. The sequenced sample consisted of peripheral blood mononuclear cells. The receptors were gathered from a human donor with common variable immunodeficiency.

In regard to this clone: The DNA ends 3 residues before the CDR3 does, and the rest of the CDR3 is filled in from the germline J gene. The chain recombines TRBV5-1 with TRBJ2-5; 11 bases align to TRBD2. There are 18 residues in the CDR3. Germline CDR1 and CDR2: SGHRS and YFSETQ. V shed 4 bases and J 2 bases; nucleotides not matched to a gene: 13. This chain's CDR3 is CASSENPGLAELQETQYF. The covered CDR3 bases are TGCGCCAGCAGCGAAAACCCGGGACTAGCGGAGTTACAAGAGACC.

In this sample, this clone turned up many times. The junction departs from germline at one end; a sequencing error may be responsible. The read comes to an end 3 residues before the CDR3 does, leaving the germline J gene to fill in the end. The chain links TRBV7-9 to TRBJ1-1, with D tentatively TRBD1 (6 bases). CDR1 is SEHNR and CDR2 is FQNEAQ in the germline V gene (reference sequence). The CDR3 is 11 residues long. This CDR3 reads CTSSLRGEAFF. CDR3 DNA, as far as it was read: TGTACCAGCAGCTTAAGGGGGGAA.

This clone was detected ten times or more. The sequence runs out 3 residues before the end of the CDR3; the remainder is reconstructed from the germline J gene. The genes are TRBV5-1 and TRBJ2-3; D not certain. V was trimmed by 5 bases and J by 0 bases, leaving 7 bases between them. Germline CDR1 is SGHRS and CDR2 is YFSETQ. The CDR3 consists of 13 residues. The sequenced part of the CDR3 DNA is TGCGCCAGCAGACTGTCTAGCACAGATACG. Amino acids: CASRLSSTDT. The whole CDR3 protein reads CASRLSSTDTQYF.

This clone was picked up a small number of times. The read comes to an end 3 residues before the CDR3 does, leaving the germline J gene to fill in the end. V is TRBV5-4 and J is TRBJ2-7; 7 bases match TRBD2. This CDR3 region has 15 residues. CDR1 is SGHNT, CDR2 YYREEE, per germline (reference sequence). The V and J ends lost 0 bases and 6 bases, in that order; junction bases with no gene match: 9. CDR3 bases read: TGTGCCAGCAGCTTGGGGGGGGGAGAGGCTCGCGAG. It translates to CASSLGGGEARE. The whole CDR3 sequence is CASSLGGGEAREQYF.

This clone was found many times. The read finishes 3 residues shy of the CDR3 end, and the germline J gene is used to complete it. V and J are TRBV9 and TRBJ2-2; 9 nucleotides match TRBD2. This CDR3 contains 17 residues. Germline CDR1 and CDR2: SGDLS and YYNGEE. Trimming cost V 0 bases and J 5 bases; bases outside gene matches: 8. The CDR3 spells CASSVVGLALGTGELFF. Partial CDR3 DNA: TGTGCCAGCAGCGTAGTGGGACTAGCCCTCGGAACCGGGGAG.

This clone was detected ten times or more. The CDR3 is cut off 3 residues early in the read; its end comes from the germline J gene. V and J are TRBV12-5 and TRBJ2-1, with D unclear. This CDR3 is built from 11 residues. Trimming cost V 7 bases and J 6 bases, with 7 bases left between them. CDR1 and CDR2 from the germline V gene are LGHNT and FRNRAP. CDR3 sequence: CASAFGNEQFF. Incomplete CDR3 DNA: TGTGCTAGTGCATTCGGCAATGAG.

This clone was counted ten times or more. From the germline J gene comes the end of the CDR3, since the read stops 3 residues before it. This chain links TRBV5-1 with TRBJ2-2; 10 bases align to TRBD2. V was clipped by 4 bases and J by 7 bases; unmatched bases: 4. This CDR3 spans 14 amino acids. Germline V lookup: CDR1 SGHRS, CDR2 YFSETQ. The CDR3 sequence: CASSDLAGGGELFF. The part of the CDR3 DNA that was read is TGCGCCAGCAGCGATTTAGCGGGAGGCGGGGAG.

Note on this clone: The read comes to an end 3 residues before the CDR3 does, leaving the germline J gene to fill in the end. This rearrangement joins TRBV4-2 to TRBJ2-7; 9 nucleotides agree with TRBD2. V lost 6 bases to trimming and J lost 3 bases; unmatched junction nucleotides: 6. CDR1 and CDR2 (germline): LGHNA, YNFKEQ. The CDR3 has 14 amino acids. The covered CDR3 bases are TGTGCCAGCAGTTTAGCGGGAGTGGGCTACGAG. It codes for CASSLAGVGYE. The whole CDR3 sequence is CASSLAGVGYEQYF.